This T cell receptor beta chain was captured in a study of blood T cell repertoires in COVID-19. Study context: COVID-19 samples, acute and convalescent, were from the United States, Italy and Spain. T cells, B-cell-depleted T cells, or PBMCs provided the cDNA or gDNA that served as material.

This clone was detected only a few times. The CDR3 has 17 residues. Per the original data handling: Cell counts per sample came from amplifying reference gene primers. TCRdb's table, derived via immunoSEQ multiplex PCR, lists solely in-frame clones and lacks some. V, J and clone size are taken as reported in that table, and D and trimming were inferred from the DNA itself. This table has approximately 70,000 clones, 70% to 90% appearing once. What was sequenced was peripheral blood. The sequence was collected from a human donor in a cohort sampled during active COVID-19. This chain uses TRBV21-1 with TRBJ2-3; the tabulated D call, TRBD2, remains unverified against the DNA. TRBV21-1 is an annotated pseudogene. DNA for the CDR3: TGTGCCAGCAGCAAAGCAGCTAGCGGGAGGGAATGGGATACGCAGTATTTT. Translated, it gives CASSKAASGREWDTQYF.